This T cell receptor beta chain comes out of a study of early T cells in non-severe SARS-CoV-2 infection (dated by TCRdb to 2020 to 2022). Background on the whole study: TCR sequencing used bulk RNA from unsorted whole blood, so alpha and beta chains could not be paired. Overall results and qualifications from the work: VDJdb matching was skewed toward anti-spike CD8 responses and likely underestimated virus-specific expansions by missing private and CD4 specificities.

This was a case-control study nested in a cohort of healthcare workers in London, UK, who had nasopharyngeal swab PCR tests and blood samples taken every week. Healthcare workers were recruited during the week of the UK lockdown, between 23 and 31 March 2020, and followed weekly for up to 16 weeks. This clonotype was seen a handful of times. Its antigen is not yet known. Base qualities are missing; no much larger clone stands one base away. Via the germline V gene, CDR1 is MNHEY and CDR2 SVGAGI. From the cysteine up to the phenylalanine, the CDR3 has a length of 15 residues. CDR3 DNA only is kept here, 45 bases in frame from base 1. Trimming costs V 6 bases and J 4 bases, and their ends lie 17 bases apart. Libraries were built with 5' RACE. Instrument on record: NextSeq 500. The TCR library protocol attached unique molecular identifiers to individual cDNA molecules to correct for sequencing error and PCR bias. Sequencing covered both TCR alpha and beta chains, and within each sample the abundances of alpha and beta sequences were tightly co-correlated. On the study's bioinformatics: Decombinator V4 was used to annotate the V gene, J gene and CDR3 of the TCR sequences. Expanded TCRs were defined as changing significantly between any two time points under a Poisson model with p below 0.0001. TCR abundances were normalised to the total number of TCRs sequenced in each sample and reported as counts per million. MAIT TCRs were defined by TRAV1-2 paired with TRAJ12, TRAJ20 or TRAJ33, and iNKT TCRs by TRAV10 paired with TRAJ18. A search of VDJdb, accessed on 1 November 2021, was run for TCRs annotated to CMV, EBV and SARS-CoV-2, with TCRs annotated for multiple antigens excluded. The public reads were quality trimmed at Q25 with fastp and then assembled into clones with MiXCR by TCRdb, keeping productive beta chains. Every entry covers one CDR3 protein and lists the most common genes and DNA from its rows. The V and J calls here are based on TCRdb, not the publication. The sample table lists 30,000 or so distinct CDR3 sequences, roughly 4.7% of them with a count of one. About 6.5% of the sample is held by the ten biggest clonotypes.

Sequencing was performed on whole blood. The receptor was derived from an adult who was a healthcare worker with PCR-confirmed SARS-CoV-2 infection or an uninfected control (not recorded which). This receptor chain uses TRBV6-5 and TRBJ2-3, and possibly TRBD2, on 5 matching bases. The CDR3 protein is CASRRPLDGADTQYF. The base sequence is TGTGCCAGCAGACGACCCTTGGACGGGGCAGATACGCAGTATTTT.